The entry that follows covers one TCR beta chain sequence. The entry originates in a study of blood T cell repertoires in COVID-19. Repertoires were generated with immunoSEQ multiplex PCR, while TCRdb's copy carries only in-frame clones and drops some. The table includes about 170,000 clones, around four fifths detected once. The V and J ends lost 5 bases and 7 bases respectively, with 11 bases between them. This CDR3 has 13 amino acids. Germline CDR1 KGHDR, CDR2 SFDVKD. Sequenced input: peripheral blood. V is TRBV24-1 and J is TRBJ1-5; D is uncertain. The receptor was isolated from a woman aged 70-85 years who had recovered from COVID-19. The CDR3 coding sequence is TGTGCCACCAGTGGGTCGCGCGGGCAGCCCCAGCATTTT. Its translation: CATSGSRGQPQHF.